This TCR beta chain stems from a study of shared clonotypes between healthy human individuals. Study-wide results and limits: Naive subsets generally exceeded memory subsets in estimated richness.

In regard to this clone: Its antigen is still unknown. The sample contains more than one DNA sequence encoding this CDR3.

The V gene's germline CDR1 is MDHEN and CDR2 SYDVKM. V dropped 3 bases and J dropped 0 bases, with 6 bases sitting between them. This CDR3 spans 14 amino acids. In the original workflow: ImmunoSEQ only sent back junction sequences with no quality scores, so filtering was done differently. This table comes from immunoSEQ multiplex PCR, and its TCRdb copy is limited to in-frame clones, with some not included. That table furnishes V, J and clone size, whereas the DNA furnished D and trimming. The top ten hold around 0.4% of the sample, which has approximately 2,000,000 clones, around 90% seen once. Sequences were obtained from naive CD4+ T cells from PBMCs. The subset: CD45RA+ positively selected. The chain combines TRBV28 with TRBJ1-3; D call uncertain. This TCR derives from a man between 18 and 29 years old in good health. Some clones in this sample may be carry-over from other donors' samples. In DNA, the CDR3 is TGTGCCAGCAGTTTGTTTGGCTCTGGAAACACCATATATTTT. Its protein product is CASSLFGSGNTIYF.